This section outlines one TCR beta chain sequence together with its context. The data stem from a study of cytotoxic CD8 clonotypes in ibrutinib-treated CLL. Per the germline V gene, CDR1 is MDHEN and CDR2 is SYDVKM. Deletions cut 2 bases from V and 7 bases from J, with 9 bases between. CDR3 length: 13 residues. Sequencing was performed with immunoSEQ multiplex PCR; in TCRdb, only in-frame clones are kept and a portion is missing. The repertoire holds about 270,000 clones, with approximately 79% as singletons. This chain links TRBV28 with TRBJ1-5, with D possibly TRBD1 on 5 matching bases. Sequencing was performed on PBMCs, taken at disease progression, from a patient treated with ibrutinib. The TCR originated in a human donor with chronic lymphocytic leukemia. The CDR3 DNA reads as TGTGCCAGCAGTTTACAGGGCGGCCAGCCCCAGCATTTT. Amino acid sequence: CASSLQGGQPQHF. Full variable domain (rest looked up from reference TRBV28 and TRBJ1-5): DVKVTQSSRYLVKRTGEKVFLECVQDMDHENMFWYRQDPGLGLRLIYFSYDVKMKEKGDIPEGYSVSREKKERFSLILESASTNQTSMYLCASSLQGGQPQHFGDGTRLSIL.